The T cell receptor beta chain under discussion was sequenced for a study of molecular identifiers for immune sequencing clone quantification. On this clonotype: The junction shows a germline mismatch at one end, possibly a read error.

Making the bulk TCR libraries relied on previously described methods and listed TCR primers. Each CDR3 protein gets one entry after TCRdb re-called the PCR reads with MiXCR. Among about 500,000 distinct CDR3 sequences listed, roughly 24% were seen once. CDR3 size: 12 residues. Per germline, CDR1 SNHLY and CDR2 FYNNEI. The sequencing sample was made of naive CD8+ T cells from blood, with Jurkat cell RNA spiked in. Specified subset: FACS-sorted CD8+CD4-CCR7+CD45RA+ naive T cells. This receptor was obtained from a human donor in good health. Some libraries in this study had Jurkat cell RNA spiked in. The chain couples TRBV2 to TRBJ1-1; D is ambiguous. The CDR3 DNA reads TGTGCCAGCAGGAGAGGGAACACTGAAGCTTACTTT. Its translation is CASRRGNTEAYF.